This record concerns one T cell receptor delta chain sequence. Since a far larger clone is one base different, this is likely a read error. Other DNA sequences within the sample encode an identical CDR3. This record belongs to a study of gamma-delta T cells after stem cell transplantation. CDR3 length: 17 amino acids. CDR1 GEAIGNYY and CDR2 EKD come from the germline V gene. TCRdb redid the clone calls on the RT-PCR reads with CATT. The repertoire includes 2,500 to 3,000 delta-chain clones, 1.5% to 2% of them detected once, and about 40% sits in the top ten. This chain links TRDV2 with TRDJ1; 7 nucleotides line up with TRDD3. Sequencing input: gamma-delta T cells. This TCR was sampled from a human donor. It is not recorded whose cells these are; they may come from a transplant donor. The CDR3 coding sequence is TGTGCCTGTGACACGGTGGGGGACCCCGAGGACACCGATAAGCTCATCTTT. Its translation: CACDTVGDPEDTDKLIF.